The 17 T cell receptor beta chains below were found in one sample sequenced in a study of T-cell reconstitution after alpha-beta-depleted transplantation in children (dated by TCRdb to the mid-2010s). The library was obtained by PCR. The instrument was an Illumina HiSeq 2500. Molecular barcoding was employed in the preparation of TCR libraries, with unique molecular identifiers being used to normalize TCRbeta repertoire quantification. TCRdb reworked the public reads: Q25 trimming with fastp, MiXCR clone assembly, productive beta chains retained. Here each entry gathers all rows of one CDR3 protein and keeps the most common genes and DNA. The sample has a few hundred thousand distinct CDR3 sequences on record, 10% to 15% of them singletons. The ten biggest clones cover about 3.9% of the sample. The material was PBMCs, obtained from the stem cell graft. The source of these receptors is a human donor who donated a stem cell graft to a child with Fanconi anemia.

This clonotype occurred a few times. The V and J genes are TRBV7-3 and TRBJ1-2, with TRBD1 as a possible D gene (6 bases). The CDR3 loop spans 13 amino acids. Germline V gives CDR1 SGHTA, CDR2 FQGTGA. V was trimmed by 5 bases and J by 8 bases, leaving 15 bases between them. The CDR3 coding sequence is TGTGCCAGCAGCCCTACAGGGACTGGAGGCTACACCTTC. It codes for CASSPTGTGGYTF.

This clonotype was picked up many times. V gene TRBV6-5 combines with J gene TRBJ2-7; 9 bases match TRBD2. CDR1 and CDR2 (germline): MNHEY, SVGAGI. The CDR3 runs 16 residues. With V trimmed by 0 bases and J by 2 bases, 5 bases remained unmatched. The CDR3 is CASSYSIAGDTYEQYF. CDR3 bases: TGTGCCAGCAGTTACTCTATAGCGGGGGATACCTACGAGCAGTACTTC.

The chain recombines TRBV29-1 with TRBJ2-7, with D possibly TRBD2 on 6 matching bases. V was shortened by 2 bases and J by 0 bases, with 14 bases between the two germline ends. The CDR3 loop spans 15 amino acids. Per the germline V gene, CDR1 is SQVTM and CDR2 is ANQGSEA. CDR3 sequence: CSVETGEAGSYEQYF. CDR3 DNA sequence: TGCAGCGTTGAAACTGGTGAAGCGGGCTCCTACGAGCAGTACTTC.

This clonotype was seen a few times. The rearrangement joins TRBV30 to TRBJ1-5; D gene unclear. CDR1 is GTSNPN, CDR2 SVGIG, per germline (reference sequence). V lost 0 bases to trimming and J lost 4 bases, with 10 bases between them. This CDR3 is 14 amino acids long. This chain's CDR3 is CAWSVGGRNQPQHF. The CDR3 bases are TGTGCCTGGAGTGTAGGCGGAAGAAATCAGCCCCAGCATTTT.

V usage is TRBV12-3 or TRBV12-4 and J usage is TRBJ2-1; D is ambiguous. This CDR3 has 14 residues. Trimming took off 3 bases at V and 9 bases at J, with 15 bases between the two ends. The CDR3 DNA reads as TGTGCCAGCAGTTTGGTAGGGTTTGGTAGTGAGCAGTTCTTC. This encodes CASSLVGFGSEQFF.

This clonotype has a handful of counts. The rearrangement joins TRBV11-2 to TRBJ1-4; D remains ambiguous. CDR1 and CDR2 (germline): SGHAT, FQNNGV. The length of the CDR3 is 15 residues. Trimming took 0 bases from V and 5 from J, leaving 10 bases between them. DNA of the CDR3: TGTGCCAGCAGCTTAGATAGGAGGGCCAATGAAAAACTGTTTTTT. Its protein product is CASSLDRRANEKLFF.

The CDR3 loop is CATGQGADYGYTF. In nucleotides, the CDR3 is TGCGCCACGGGACAGGGGGCTGACTATGGCTACACCTTC. J is TRBJ1-2 and V is TRBV10-2, with TRBD1 matching over 12 bases. The ends lost 10 bases at V and 3 bases at J; junction bases unmatched: 3. The CDR3 is 13 amino acids. Germline CDR1 and CDR2: WSHSY and SAAADI.

The CDR3 protein is CASSLSWEGVTNEKLFF. CDR3 coding DNA: TGCGCCAGCAGCTTGTCTTGGGAAGGAGTAACTAATGAAAAACTGTTTTTT. This chain uses TRBV5-1 with TRBJ1-4; no reliable D call. The germline gives CDR1 SGHRS, CDR2 YFSETQ. This CDR3 is 17 amino acids long. The V and J ends lost 1 base and 1 base respectively, with 14 bases between them.

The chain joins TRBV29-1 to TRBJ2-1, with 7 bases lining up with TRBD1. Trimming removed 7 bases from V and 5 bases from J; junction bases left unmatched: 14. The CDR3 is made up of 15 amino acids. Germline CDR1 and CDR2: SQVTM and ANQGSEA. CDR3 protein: CSAEGPGQSNNEQFF. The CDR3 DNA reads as TGCAGCGCTGAGGGCCCGGGACAGAGTAACAATGAGCAGTTCTTC.

The DNA of the CDR3 is TGCAGCGTTGGGGCAGGGGGGTTCGGAGGGGCCAACGTCCTGACTTTC. Its protein is CSVGAGGFGGANVLTF. The genes are TRBV29-1 and TRBJ2-6; D perhaps matches TRBD1 (7 bases). The CDR3 spans 16 residues. V lost 4 bases to trimming and J lost 4 bases, with 17 bases between them. CDR1 and CDR2 (germline): SQVTM, ANQGSEA. The whole variable domain, filled in from reference TRBV29-1 and TRBJ2-6, reads SAVISQKPSRDICQRGTSLTIQCQVDSQVTMMFWYRQQPGQSLTLIATANQGSEATYESGFVIDKFPISRPNLTFSTLTVSNMSPEDSSIYLCSVGAGGFGGANVLTFGAGSRLTVL.

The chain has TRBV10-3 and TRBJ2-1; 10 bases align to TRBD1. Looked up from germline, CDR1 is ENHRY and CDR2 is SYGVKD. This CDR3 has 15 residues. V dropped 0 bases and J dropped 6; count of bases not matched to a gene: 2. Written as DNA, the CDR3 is TGTGCCATCAGTGAGTCACGGGACAGGGGCAATGAGCAGTTCTTC. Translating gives CAISESRDRGNEQFF.

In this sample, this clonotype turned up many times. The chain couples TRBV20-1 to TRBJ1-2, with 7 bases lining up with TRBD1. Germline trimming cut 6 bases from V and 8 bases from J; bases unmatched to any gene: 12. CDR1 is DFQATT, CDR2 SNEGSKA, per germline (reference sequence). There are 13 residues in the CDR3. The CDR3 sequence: CSAVQGGIGGYTF. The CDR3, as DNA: TGCAGTGCCGTCCAGGGGGGGATCGGCGGCTACACCTTC.

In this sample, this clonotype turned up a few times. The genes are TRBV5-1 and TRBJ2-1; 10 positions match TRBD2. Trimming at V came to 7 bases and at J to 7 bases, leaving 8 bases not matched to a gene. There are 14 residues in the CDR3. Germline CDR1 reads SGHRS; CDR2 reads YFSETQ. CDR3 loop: CASESGGAANEQFF. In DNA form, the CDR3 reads TGCGCCAGCGAAAGCGGGGGGGCTGCTAATGAGCAGTTCTTC.

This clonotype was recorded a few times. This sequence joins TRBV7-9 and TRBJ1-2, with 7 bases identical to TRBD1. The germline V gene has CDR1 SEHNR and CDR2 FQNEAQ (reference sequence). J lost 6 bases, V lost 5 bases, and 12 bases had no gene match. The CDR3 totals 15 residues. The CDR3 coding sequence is TGTGCCAGCAGCCATTTCGACAGGGAGAGCGATGGCTACACCTTC. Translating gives CASSHFDRESDGYTF. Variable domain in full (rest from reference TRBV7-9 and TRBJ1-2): DTGVSQNPRHKITKRGQNVTFRCDPISEHNRLYWYRQTLGQGPEFLTYFQNEAQLEKSRLLSDRFSAERPKGSFSTLEIQRTEQGDSAMYLCASSHFDRESDGYTFGSGTRLTVV.

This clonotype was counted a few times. CDR3 DNA sequence: TGTGCCACCAGCTCCGTCCATTTTGGGTTGGATGAAAAACTGTTTTTT. Translation gives CATSSVHFGLDEKLFF. The chain combines TRBV15 with TRBJ1-4; unclear D gene. Germline-derived CDR1 and CDR2 are LNHNV and YYDKDF (reference sequence). The CDR3 extends over 16 amino acids. Between the trimmed V and J ends, which lost 5 bases and 6 bases, there was a span of 19 bases.

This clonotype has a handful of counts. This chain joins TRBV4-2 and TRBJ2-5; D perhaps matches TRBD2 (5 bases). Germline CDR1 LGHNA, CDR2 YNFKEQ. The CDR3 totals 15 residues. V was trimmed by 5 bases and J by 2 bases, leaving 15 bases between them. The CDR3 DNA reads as TGTGCCAGCAGCTCTCGGACGGGGAAACAAGAGACCCAGTACTTC. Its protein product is CASSSRTGKQETQYF.

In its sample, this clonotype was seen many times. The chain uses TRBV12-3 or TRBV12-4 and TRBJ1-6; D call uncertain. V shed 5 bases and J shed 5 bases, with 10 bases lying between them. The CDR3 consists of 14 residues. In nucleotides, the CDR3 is TGTGCCAGCAGTCCCGGAGTGGATAATTCACCCCTCCACTTT. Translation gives CASSPGVDNSPLHF.